The sequence of this T cell receptor (beta chain) was determined in a study of T cell responses to AZD1222 COVID-19 vaccine. Study-level findings and limits: Females made up more of the donors, who were largely white British, and clonal diversity may have come out too low. Two AZD1222 doses significantly raised spike-specific TCR breadth and depth over controls. In the spike-specific TCR repertoire, nearly half reportedly target unmutated variant regions. Only after the peak T cell response were repertoires sampled.

Sequencing was performed with immunoSEQ multiplex PCR; in TCRdb, only in-frame clones are kept and a portion is missing. The repertoire holds approximately 170,000 clones, with roughly 85% as singletons. This CDR3 is built from 15 residues. Germline V gene data show CDR1 as SGHRS and CDR2 as YFSETQ. Trimming removed 4 bases from V and 1 base from J; junction bases left unmatched: 2. In regard to this clone: Its antigen is unknown.

This receptor was obtained from an adult who received the AZD1222 COVID-19 vaccine. The specimen comprised peripheral blood, sampled 28 days after the second AZD1222 dose. This chain joins TRBV5-1 and TRBJ2-2, with TRBD2 identical over 9 bases. The DNA of the CDR3 is TGCGCCAGCAGCGTTAGCGGGGGGAACACCGGGGAGCTGTTTTTT. Residues: CASSVSGGNTGELFF.